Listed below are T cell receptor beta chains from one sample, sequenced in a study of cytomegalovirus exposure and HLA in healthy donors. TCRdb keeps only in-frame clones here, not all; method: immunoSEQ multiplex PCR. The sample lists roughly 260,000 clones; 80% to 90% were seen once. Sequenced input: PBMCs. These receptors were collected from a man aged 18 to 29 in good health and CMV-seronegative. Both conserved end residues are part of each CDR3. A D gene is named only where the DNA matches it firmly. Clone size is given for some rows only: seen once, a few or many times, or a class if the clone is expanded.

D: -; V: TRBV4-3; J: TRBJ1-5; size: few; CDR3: CASSQDRVSNQPQHF; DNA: TGCGCCAGCAGCCAAGACAGGGTGTCAAATCAGCCCCAGCATTTT
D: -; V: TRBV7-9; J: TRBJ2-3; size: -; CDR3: CASSPSVVRQTDTQYF; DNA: TGTGCCAGCAGCCCCAGCGTAGTGCGGCAGACAGATACGCAGTATTTT
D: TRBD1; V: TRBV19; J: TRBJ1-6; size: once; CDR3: CASSIGDRGNNSPLHF; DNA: TGTGCCAGTAGTATAGGGGACAGGGGGAATAATTCACCCCTCCACTTT
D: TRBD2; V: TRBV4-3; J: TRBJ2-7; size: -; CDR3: CASSQEGGLAGFEQYF; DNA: TGCGCCAGCAGCCAAGAAGGGGGACTAGCGGGATTCGAGCAGTACTTC
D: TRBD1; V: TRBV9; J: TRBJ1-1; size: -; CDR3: CASSGTGGNTEAFF; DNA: TGTGCCAGCAGCGGGACAGGCGGGAACACTGAAGCTTTCTTT
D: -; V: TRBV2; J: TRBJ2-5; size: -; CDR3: CASNRHQETQYF; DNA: TGTGCCAGCAACAGGCACCAAGAGACCCAGTACTTC
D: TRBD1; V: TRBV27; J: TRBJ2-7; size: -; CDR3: CASSLRAGGGPAGPGPFSYEQYF; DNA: TGTGCCAGCAGTTTACGGGCAGGGGGCGGGCCCGCCGGACCAGGACCGTTTTCCTACGAGCAGTACTTC
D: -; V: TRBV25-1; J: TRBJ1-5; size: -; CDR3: CASSELGEGSNQPQHF; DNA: TGTGCCAGCAGTGAATTGGGGGAGGGGAGCAATCAGCCCCAGCATTTT
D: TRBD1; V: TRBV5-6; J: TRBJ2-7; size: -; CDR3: CASSRRTGEVYEQYF; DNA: TGTGCCAGCAGCCGAAGGACAGGGGAGGTCTACGAGCAGTACTTC
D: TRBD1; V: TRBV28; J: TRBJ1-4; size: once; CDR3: CASSSTGVGTNEKLFF; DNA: TGTGCCAGCAGCTCGACAGGGGTTGGTACTAATGAAAAACTGTTTTTT
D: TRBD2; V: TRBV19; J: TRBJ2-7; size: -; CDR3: CASSIAPGGAYEQYF; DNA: TGTGCCAGTAGTATAGCCCCGGGGGGGGCCTACGAGCAGTACTTC
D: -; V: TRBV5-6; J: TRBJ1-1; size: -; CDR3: CASSLVGQMNTEAFF; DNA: TGTGCCAGCAGCTTGGTCGGACAGATGAACACTGAAGCTTTCTTT